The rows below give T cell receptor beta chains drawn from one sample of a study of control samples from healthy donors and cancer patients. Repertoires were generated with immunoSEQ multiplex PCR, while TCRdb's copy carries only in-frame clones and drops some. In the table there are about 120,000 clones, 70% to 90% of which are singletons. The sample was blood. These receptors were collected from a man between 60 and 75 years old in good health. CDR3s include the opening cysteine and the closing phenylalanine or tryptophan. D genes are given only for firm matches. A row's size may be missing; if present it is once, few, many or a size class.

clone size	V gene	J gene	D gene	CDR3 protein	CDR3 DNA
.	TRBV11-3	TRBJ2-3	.	CASSLDLHYTDTQYF	TGTGCCAGCAGCTTAGATCTCCATTACACAGATACGCAGTATTTT
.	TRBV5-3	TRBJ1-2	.	CARSPAIRVYGYTF	TGTGCCAGAAGCCCAGCCATTCGCGTCTATGGCTACACCTTC
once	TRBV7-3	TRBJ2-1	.	CASSSWMNNEQFF	TGTGCCAGCAGCTCCTGGATGAACAATGAGCAGTTCTTC
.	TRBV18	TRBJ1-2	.	CASSPQQGENYGYTF	TGTGCCAGCTCACCTCAGCAGGGAGAGAACTATGGCTACACCTTC
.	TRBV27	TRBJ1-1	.	CASTYSGGNTEAFF	TGTGCCAGCACCTATTCGGGGGGGAACACTGAAGCTTTCTTT
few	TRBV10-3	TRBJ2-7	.	CASNRGLDEQYF	TGTGCCTCCAATAGGGGCTTAGACGAGCAGTACTTC
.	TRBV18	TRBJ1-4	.	CASSPATSNEKLFF	TGTGCCAGCTCACCGGCGACCTCTAATGAAAAACTGTTTTTT
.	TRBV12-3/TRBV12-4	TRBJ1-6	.	CASSFLNSPLHF	TGTGCCAGCAGTTTCCTCAATTCACCCCTCCACTTT
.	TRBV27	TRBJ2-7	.	CASSSPTIRSGGVEQYF	TGTGCCAGCAGTTCGCCGACTATTAGGTCAGGAGGAGTGGAGCAGTACTTC
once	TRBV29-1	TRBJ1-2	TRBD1	CSVLTGIYGYTF	TGCAGCGTCCTGACAGGGATCTATGGCTACACCTTC
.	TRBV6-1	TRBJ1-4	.	CASSDRAVLNEKLFF	TGTGCCAGCAGTGACAGAGCTGTACTTAATGAAAAACTGTTTTTT
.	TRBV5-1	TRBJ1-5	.	CASSLGGRINQPQHF	TGCGCCAGCAGCTTGGGCGGACGGATCAATCAGCCCCAGCATTTT
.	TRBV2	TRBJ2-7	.	CASSLQSSYEQYF	TGTGCCAGCAGTCTACAGAGCTCCTACGAGCAGTACTTC
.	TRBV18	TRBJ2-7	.	CASSPNTGTEQYF	TGTGCCAGCTCACCAAATACAGGGACCGAGCAGTACTTC
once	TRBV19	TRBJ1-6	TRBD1	CASSKDRATPLHF	TGTGCCAGTAGTAAGGACAGGGCCACACCCCTCCACTTT
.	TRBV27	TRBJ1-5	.	CASSLGTGNSNQPQHF	TGTGCCAGCAGTTTGGGTACAGGGAATAGCAATCAGCCCCAGCATTTT
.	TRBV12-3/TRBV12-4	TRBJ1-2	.	CASSSRLGYTF	TGTGCCAGCAGTTCTCGCCTTGGCTACACCTTC
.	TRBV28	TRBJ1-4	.	CASSPGTLNEKLFF	TGTGCCAGCAGTCCCGGGACCTTAAATGAAAAACTGTTTTTT
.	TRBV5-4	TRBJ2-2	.	CASSFNTNRVPTGELFF	TGTGCCAGCAGCTTTAACACAAACAGGGTTCCCACCGGGGAGCTGTTTTTT
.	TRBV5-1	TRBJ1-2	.	CASSPDSLYGYTF	TGCGCCAGCAGCCCGGACAGCCTCTATGGCTACACCTTC
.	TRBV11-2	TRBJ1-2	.	CASSSPSAVQNYGYTF	TGTGCCAGCAGCTCCCCCTCAGCAGTCCAGAACTATGGCTACACCTTC
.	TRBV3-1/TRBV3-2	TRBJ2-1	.	CASSLLDEQFF	TGTGCCAGCAGCCTTTTAGATGAGCAGTTCTTC
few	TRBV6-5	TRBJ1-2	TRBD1	CASTTTGDGYTF	TGTGCCAGCACCACCACAGGGGATGGCTACACCTTC
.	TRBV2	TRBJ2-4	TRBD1	CASAGTGGKNIQYF	TGTGCCAGCGCCGGGACAGGGGGCAAAAACATTCAGTACTTC
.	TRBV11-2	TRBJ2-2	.	CASSSQVGKGTGELFF	TGTGCCAGCAGCTCACAGGTTGGGAAAGGCACCGGGGAGCTGTTTTTT
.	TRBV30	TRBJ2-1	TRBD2	CAWSGLALYNEQFF	TGTGCCTGGAGCGGACTAGCGCTTTACAATGAGCAGTTCTTC
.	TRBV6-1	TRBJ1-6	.	CASSEIGAYNSPLHF	TGTGCCAGCAGTGAAATCGGGGCCTATAATTCACCCCTCCACTTT
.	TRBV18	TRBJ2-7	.	CASSRADSYEQYF	TGTGCCAGCTCACGGGCAGACTCCTACGAGCAGTACTTC
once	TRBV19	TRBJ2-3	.	CASSISLVTDTQYF	TGTGCCAGTAGTATTAGCCTGGTCACAGATACGCAGTATTTT
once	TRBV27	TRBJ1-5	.	CASSPHQGKSNQPQHF	TGTGCCAGCAGTCCTCACCAGGGTAAATCCAATCAGCCCCAGCATTTT
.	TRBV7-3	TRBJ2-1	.	CASSLIGGVRGNEQFF	TGTGCCAGCAGCTTAATAGGGGGAGTTAGGGGCAATGAGCAGTTCTTC
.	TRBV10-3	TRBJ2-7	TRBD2	CAISRGRAGGPEQYF	TGTGCCATCTCTAGGGGAAGAGCGGGGGGGCCCGAGCAGTACTTC
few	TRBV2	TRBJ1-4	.	CASSRRATNEKLFF	TGTGCCAGCAGCCGAAGGGCAACTAATGAAAAACTGTTTTTT
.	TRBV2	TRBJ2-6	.	CASSPSPISGANVLTF	TGTGCCAGCAGCCCCTCTCCTATCTCTGGGGCCAACGTCCTGACTTTC
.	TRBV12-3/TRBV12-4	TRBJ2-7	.	CASSRQGGGWKYF	TGTGCCAGCAGTCGACAGGGAGGGGGATGGAAGTACTTC
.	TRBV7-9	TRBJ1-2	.	CASSLAEEWNYGYTF	TGTGCCAGCAGCTTAGCCGAGGAATGGAACTATGGCTACACCTTC
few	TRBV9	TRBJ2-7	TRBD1	CASSAPGQPFYEQYF	TGTGCCAGCAGCGCTCCGGGACAGCCTTTTTACGAGCAGTACTTC
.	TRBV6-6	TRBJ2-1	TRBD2	CASSRTSFAEQFF	TGTGCCAGCAGCCGGACTAGTTTTGCGGAGCAGTTCTTC
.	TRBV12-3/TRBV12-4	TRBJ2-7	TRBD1	CASSLARGKQYF	TGTGCCAGCAGTTTAGCCAGGGGGAAGCAGTACTTC
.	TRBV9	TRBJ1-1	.	CASSVAQGGTEAFF	TGTGCCAGCAGCGTAGCCCAGGGTGGTACTGAAGCTTTCTTT
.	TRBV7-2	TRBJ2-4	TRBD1	CASSLAGQGRRHIQYF	TGTGCCAGCAGCTTAGCGGGACAGGGGAGAAGGCACATTCAGTACTTC
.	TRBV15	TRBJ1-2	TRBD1	CATRQPNRGGSGYTF	TGTGCCACCAGGCAGCCTAACAGGGGAGGTAGTGGCTACACCTTC
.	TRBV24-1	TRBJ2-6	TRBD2	CATSDSPPAGASGANVLTF	TGTGCCACCAGTGATTCCCCACCAGCGGGGGCCTCTGGGGCCAACGTCCTGACTTTC
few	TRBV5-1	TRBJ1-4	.	CASKGSLGSEKLFF	TGCGCCAGCAAGGGTTCTCTCGGGAGTGAAAAACTGTTTTTT
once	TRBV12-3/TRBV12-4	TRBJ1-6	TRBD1	CASSSPGQGALF	TGTGCCAGCAGTTCCCCGGGACAGGGAGCTCTCTTT
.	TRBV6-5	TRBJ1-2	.	CASIRLGDPYGYTF	TGTGCCAGCATTAGATTGGGGGACCCCTATGGCTACACCTTC
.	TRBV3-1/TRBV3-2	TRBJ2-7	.	CASSQSIGGGQSVYEQYF	TGTGCCAGCAGCCAATCTATTGGCGGGGGCCAGTCGGTGTACGAGCAGTACTTC
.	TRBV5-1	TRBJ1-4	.	CASSLSPGGEKLFF	TGCGCCAGCAGCCTATCTCCGGGGGGTGAAAAACTGTTTTTT
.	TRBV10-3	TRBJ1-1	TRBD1	CAISGQGQNTEAFF	TGTGCCATCAGTGGACAGGGACAGAACACTGAAGCTTTCTTT